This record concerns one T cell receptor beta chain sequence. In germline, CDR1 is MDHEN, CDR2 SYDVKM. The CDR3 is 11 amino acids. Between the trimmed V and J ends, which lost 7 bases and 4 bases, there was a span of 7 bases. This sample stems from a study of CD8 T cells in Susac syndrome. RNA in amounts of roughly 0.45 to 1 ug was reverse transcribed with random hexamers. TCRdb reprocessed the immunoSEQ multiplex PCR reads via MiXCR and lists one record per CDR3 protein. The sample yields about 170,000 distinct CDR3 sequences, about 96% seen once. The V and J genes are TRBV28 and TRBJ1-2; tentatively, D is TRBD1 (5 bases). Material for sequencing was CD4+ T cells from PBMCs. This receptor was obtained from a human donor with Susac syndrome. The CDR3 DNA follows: TGTGCCAGCACCGGGGGCTATGGCTACACCTTC. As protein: CASTGGYGYTF.